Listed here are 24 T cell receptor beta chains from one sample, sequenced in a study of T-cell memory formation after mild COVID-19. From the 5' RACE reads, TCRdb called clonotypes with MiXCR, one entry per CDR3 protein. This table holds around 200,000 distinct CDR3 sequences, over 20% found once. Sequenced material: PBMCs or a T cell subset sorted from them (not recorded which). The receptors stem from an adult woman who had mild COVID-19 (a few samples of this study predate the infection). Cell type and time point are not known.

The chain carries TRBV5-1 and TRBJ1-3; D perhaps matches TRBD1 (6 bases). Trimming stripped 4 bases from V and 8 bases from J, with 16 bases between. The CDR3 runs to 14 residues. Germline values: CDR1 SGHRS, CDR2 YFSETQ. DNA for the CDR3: TGCGCCAGCAGCCCGGGGGCGACCGGAGACACCATATATTTT. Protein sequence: CASSPGATGDTIYF.

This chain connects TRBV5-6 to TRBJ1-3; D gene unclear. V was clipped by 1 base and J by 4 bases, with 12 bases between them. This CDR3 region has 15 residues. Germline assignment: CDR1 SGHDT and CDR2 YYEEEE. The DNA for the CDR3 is TGTGCCAGCAGCTTGAATGCAGGTTGGGGAAACACCATATATTTT. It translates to CASSLNAGWGNTIYF.

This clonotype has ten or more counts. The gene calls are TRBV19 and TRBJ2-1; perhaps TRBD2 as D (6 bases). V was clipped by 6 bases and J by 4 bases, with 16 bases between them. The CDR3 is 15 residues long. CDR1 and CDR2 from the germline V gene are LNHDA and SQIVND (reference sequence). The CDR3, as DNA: TGTGCCAGTAGCTCTTATGGGGGGAGGTACAATGAGCAGTTCTTC. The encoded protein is CASSSYGGRYNEQFF.

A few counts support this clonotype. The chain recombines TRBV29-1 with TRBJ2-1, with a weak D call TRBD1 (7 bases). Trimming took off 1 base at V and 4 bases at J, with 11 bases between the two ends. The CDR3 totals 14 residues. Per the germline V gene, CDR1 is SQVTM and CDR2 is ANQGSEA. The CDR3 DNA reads TGCAGCGTTGAAGGCAGGGGGGATTACAATGAGCAGTTCTTC. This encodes CSVEGRGDYNEQFF.

The CDR3 bases are TGTGCCAGCAGTATCGACAGGGACACTGAAGCTTTCTTT. Encoded protein: CASSIDRDTEAFF. This chain joins TRBV27 and TRBJ1-1, with 7 bases aligning to TRBD1. The V segment lost 5 bases and the J segment 3 bases; nucleotides outside the gene matches: 3. This CDR3 contains 13 residues. Germline V gene sequence: CDR1 MNHEY, CDR2 SMNVEV (reference sequence).

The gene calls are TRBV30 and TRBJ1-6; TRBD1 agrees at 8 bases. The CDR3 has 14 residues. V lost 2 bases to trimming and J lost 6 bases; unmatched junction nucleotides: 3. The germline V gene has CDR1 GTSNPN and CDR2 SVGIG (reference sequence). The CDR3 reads CAWSPGQGNSPLHF. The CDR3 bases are TGTGCCTGGAGTCCCGGACAGGGTAATTCACCCCTCCACTTT.

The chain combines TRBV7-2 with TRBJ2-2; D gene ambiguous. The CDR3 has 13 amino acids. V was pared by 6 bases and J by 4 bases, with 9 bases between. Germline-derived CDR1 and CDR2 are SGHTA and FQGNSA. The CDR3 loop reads CASSYPGTGELFF. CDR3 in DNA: TGTGCCAGCAGTTACCCTGGCACCGGGGAGCTGTTTTTT.

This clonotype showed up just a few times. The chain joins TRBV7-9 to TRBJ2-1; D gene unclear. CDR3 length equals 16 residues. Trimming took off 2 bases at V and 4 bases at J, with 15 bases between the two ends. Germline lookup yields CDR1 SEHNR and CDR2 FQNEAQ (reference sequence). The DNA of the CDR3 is TGTGCCAGCAGCTTATCCTTACTAACTAAGTACAATGAGCAGTTCTTC. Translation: CASSLSLLTKYNEQFF.

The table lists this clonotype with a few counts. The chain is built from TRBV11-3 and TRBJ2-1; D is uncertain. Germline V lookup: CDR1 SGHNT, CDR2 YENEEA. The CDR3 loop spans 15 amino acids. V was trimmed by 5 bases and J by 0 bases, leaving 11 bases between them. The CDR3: CASSPRLSSYNEQFF. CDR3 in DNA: TGTGCCAGCAGCCCTAGACTGAGCTCCTACAATGAGCAGTTCTTC.

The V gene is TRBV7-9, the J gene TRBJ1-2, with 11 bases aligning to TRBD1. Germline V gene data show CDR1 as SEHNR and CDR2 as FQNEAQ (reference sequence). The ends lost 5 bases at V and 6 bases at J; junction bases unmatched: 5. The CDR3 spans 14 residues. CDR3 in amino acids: CASSPRGQGDGYTF. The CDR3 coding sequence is TGTGCCAGCAGCCCCCGGGGACAGGGGGATGGCTACACCTTC.

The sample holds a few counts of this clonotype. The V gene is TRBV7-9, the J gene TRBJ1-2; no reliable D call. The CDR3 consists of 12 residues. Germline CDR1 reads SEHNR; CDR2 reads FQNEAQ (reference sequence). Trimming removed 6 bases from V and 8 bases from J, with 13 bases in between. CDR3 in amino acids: CASSRAGNGYTF. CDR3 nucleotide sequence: TGTGCCAGCAGTCGGGCGGGGAACGGCTACACCTTC.

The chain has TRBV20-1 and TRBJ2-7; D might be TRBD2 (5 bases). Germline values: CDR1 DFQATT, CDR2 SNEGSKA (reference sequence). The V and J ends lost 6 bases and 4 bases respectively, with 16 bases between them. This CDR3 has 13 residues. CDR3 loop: CSARVVGVYEQYF. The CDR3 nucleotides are TGCAGTGCGAGGGTTGTCGGTGTTTACGAGCAGTACTTC.

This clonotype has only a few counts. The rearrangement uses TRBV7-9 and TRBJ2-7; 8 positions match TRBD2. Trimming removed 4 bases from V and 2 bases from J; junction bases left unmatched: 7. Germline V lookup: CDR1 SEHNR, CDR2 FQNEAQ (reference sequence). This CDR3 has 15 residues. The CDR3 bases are TGTGCCAGCAGCTCTCCGGGACTAGAAACCTACGAGCAGTACTTC. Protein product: CASSSPGLETYEQYF. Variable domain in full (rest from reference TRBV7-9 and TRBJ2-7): DTGVSQNPRHKITKRGQNVTFRCDPISEHNRLYWYRQTLGQGPEFLTYFQNEAQLEKSRLLSDRFSAERPKGSFSTLEIQRTEQGDSAMYLCASSSPGLETYEQYFGPGTRLTVT.

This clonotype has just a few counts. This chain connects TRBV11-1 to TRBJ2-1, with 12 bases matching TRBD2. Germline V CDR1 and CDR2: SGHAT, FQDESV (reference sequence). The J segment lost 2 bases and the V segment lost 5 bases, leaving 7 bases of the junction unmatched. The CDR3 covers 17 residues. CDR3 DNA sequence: TGTGCCAGCAGCCGTGGACTAGCGGGGTCACCCTACAATGAGCAGTTCTTC. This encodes CASSRGLAGSPYNEQFF. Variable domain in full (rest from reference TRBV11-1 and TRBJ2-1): EAEVAQSPRYKITEKSQAVAFWCDPISGHATLYWYRQILGQGPELLVQFQDESVVDDSQLPKDRFSAERLKGVDSTLKIQPAELGDSAMYLCASSRGLAGSPYNEQFFGPGTRLTVL.

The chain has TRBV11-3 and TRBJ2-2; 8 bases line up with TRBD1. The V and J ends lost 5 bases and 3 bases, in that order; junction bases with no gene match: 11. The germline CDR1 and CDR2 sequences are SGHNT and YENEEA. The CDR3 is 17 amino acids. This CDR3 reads CASSPRQGTVDTGELFF. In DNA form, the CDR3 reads TGTGCCAGCAGCCCGAGACAGGGGACGGTAGACACCGGGGAGCTGTTTTTT.

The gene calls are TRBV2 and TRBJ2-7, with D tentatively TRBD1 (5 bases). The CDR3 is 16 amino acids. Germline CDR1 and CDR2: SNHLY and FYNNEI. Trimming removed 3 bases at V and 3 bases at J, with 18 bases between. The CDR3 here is CASSETVSRQHYEQYF. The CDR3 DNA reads TGTGCCAGCAGTGAGACGGTCTCTCGACAGCACTACGAGCAGTACTTC.

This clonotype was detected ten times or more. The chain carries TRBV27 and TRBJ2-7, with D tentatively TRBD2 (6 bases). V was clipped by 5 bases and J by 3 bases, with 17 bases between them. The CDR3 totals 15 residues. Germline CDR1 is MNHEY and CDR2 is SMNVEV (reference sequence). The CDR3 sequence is CASSLRDSRHYEQYF. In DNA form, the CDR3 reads TGTGCCAGCAGTCTCCGGGACTCCCGCCACTACGAGCAGTACTTC.

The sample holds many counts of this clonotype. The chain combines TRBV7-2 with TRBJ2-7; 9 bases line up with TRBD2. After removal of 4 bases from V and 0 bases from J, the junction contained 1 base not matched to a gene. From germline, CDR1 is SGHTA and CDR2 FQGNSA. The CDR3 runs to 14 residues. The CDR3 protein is CASSWGLASYEQYF. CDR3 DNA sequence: TGTGCCAGCAGCTGGGGACTAGCCTCCTACGAGCAGTACTTC.

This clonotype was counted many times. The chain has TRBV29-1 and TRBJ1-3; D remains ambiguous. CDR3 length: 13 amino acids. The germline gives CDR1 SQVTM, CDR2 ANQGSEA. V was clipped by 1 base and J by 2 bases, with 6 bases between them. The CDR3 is CSVEGTAGNTIYF. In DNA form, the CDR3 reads TGCAGCGTTGAAGGCACAGCTGGAAACACCATATATTTT.

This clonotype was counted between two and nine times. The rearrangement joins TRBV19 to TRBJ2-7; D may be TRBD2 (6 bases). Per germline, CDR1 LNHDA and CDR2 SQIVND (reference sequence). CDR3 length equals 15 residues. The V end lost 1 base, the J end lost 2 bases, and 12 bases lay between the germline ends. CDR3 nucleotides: TGTGCCAGTAGTATAGGATCGGGAGCTACCTACGAGCAGTACTTC. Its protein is CASSIGSGATYEQYF.

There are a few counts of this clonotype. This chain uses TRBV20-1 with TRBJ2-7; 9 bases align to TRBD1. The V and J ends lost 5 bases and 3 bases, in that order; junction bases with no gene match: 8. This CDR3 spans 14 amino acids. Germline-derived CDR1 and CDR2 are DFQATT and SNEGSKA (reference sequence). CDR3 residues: CSAPSWGQGYEQYF. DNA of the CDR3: TGCAGTGCTCCCTCTTGGGGACAGGGCTACGAGCAGTACTTC.

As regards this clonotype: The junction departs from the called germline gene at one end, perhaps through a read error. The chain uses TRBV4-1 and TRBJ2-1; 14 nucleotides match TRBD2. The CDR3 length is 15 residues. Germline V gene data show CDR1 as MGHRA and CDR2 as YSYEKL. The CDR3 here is CDSSQGLAGANEQFF. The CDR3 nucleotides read TGCGACAGCAGCCAGGGACTAGCGGGAGCCAATGAGCAGTTCTTC.

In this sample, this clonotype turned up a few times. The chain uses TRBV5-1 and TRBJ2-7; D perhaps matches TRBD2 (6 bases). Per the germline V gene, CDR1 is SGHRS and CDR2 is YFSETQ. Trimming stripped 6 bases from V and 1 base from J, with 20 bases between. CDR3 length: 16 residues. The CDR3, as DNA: TGCGCCAGCACCCGGGTACTAGCTGGGCTATCCTACGAGCAGTACTTC. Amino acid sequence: CASTRVLAGLSYEQYF. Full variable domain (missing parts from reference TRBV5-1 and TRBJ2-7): KAGVTQTPRYLIKTRGQQVTLSCSPISGHRSVSWYQQTPGQGLQFLFEYFSETQRNKGNFPGRFSGRQFSNSRSEMNVSTLELGDSALYLCASTRVLAGLSYEQYFGPGTRLTVT.

CDR3 protein: CASRDSVVDTQYF. Here the CDR3 DNA reads TGTGCCAGCAGGGACTCGGTTGTAGATACGCAGTATTTT. This sequence joins TRBV6-2 or TRBV6-3 and TRBJ2-3, with D perhaps matching TRBD2 (5 bases). The CDR3 sequence is 13 residues long. The germline V and J ends were trimmed by 6 bases and 5 bases, with 12 bases remaining between them. From germline, CDR1 is MNHEY and CDR2 SVGEGT.